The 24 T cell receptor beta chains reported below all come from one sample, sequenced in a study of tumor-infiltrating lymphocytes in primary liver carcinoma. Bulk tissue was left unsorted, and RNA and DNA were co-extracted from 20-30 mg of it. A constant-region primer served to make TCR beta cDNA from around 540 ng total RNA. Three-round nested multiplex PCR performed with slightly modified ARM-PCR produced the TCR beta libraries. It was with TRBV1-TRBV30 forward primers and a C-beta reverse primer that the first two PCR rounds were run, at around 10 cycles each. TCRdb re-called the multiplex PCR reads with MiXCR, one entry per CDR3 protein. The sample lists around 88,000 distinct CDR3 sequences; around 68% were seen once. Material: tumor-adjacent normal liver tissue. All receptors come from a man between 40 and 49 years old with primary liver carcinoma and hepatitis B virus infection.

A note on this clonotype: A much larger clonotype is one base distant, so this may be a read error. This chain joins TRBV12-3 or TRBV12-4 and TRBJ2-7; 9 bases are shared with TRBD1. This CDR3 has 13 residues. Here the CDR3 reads CSSSSQGAWEQYF. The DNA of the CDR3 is TGTTCCAGCAGTTCACAGGGGGCGTGGGAGCAGTACTTC.

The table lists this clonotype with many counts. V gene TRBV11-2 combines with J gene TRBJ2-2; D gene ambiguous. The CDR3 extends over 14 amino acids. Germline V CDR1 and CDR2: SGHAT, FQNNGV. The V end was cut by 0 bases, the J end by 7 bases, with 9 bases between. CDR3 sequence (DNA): TGTGCCAGCAGCTTAGATGCCAGAGGCGGGGAGCTGTTTTTT. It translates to CASSLDARGGELFF.

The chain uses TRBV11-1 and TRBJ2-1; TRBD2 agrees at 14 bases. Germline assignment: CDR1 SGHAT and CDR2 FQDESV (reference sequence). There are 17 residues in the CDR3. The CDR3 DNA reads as TGTGCTAGGAACCTGGGACTAGCGGGAGAAGTTGACAATGAGCAGTTCTTC. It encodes CARNLGLAGEVDNEQFF.

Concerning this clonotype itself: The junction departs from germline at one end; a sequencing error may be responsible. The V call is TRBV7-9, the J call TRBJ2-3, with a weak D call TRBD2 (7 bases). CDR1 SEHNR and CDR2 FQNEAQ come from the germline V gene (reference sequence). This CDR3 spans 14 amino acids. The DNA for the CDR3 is TGTGCCAGTAGCATTAGCAGGGAGGGGGATACGCAGTGTTTT. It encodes CASSISREGDTQCF.

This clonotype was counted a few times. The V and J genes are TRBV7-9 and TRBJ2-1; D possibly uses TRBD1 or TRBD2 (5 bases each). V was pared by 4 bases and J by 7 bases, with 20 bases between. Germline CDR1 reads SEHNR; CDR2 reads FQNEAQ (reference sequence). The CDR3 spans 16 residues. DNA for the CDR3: TGTGCCAGCAGCTCAAACCGGGGCGGGCTGAGGAATGAGCAGTTCTTC. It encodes CASSSNRGGLRNEQFF.

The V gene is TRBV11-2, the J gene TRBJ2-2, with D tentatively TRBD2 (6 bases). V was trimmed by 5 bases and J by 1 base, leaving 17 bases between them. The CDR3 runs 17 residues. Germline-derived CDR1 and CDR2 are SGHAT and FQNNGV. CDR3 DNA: TGTGCCAGCAGCGGAGGGCTAGAGGAGTGGAACACCGGGGAGCTGTTTTTT. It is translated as CASSGGLEEWNTGELFF. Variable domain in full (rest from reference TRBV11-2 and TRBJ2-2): EAGVAQSPRYKIIEKRQSVAFWCNPISGHATLYWYQQILGQGPKLLIQFQNNGVVDDSQLPKDRFSAERLKGVDSTLKIQPAKLEDSAVYLCASSGGLEEWNTGELFFGEGSRLTVL.

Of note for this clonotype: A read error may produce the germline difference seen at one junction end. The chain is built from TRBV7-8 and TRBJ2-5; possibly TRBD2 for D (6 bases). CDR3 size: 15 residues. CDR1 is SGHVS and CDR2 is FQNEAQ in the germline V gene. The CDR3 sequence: CAGSLAVAGRETQYF. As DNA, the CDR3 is TGTGCCGGCAGCTTAGCGGTGGCGGGGAGGGAGACCCAGTACTTC.

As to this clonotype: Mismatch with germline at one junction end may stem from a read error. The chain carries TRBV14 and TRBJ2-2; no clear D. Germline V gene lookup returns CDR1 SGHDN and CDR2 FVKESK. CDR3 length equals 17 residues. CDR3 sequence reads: CASSPSRRSSNTRELFF. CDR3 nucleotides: TGTGCCAGCAGCCCTTCTCGGCGGTCTTCGAACACCCGGGAGCTGTTTTTT.

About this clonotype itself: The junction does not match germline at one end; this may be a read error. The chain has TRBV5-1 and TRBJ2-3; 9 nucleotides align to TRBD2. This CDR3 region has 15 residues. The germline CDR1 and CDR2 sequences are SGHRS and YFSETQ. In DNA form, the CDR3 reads TGCGCCAACAGCCACGGACTAGCGAGCGGAGATACGCAGTATTTT. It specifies CANSHGLASGDTQYF.

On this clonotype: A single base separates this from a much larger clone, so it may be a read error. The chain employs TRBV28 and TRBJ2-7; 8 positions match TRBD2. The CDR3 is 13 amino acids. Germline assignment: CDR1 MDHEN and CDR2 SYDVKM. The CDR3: CANSLAGHREQYF. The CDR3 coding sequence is TGTGCCAACAGTTTAGCGGGGCATAGGGAGCAGTACTTC.

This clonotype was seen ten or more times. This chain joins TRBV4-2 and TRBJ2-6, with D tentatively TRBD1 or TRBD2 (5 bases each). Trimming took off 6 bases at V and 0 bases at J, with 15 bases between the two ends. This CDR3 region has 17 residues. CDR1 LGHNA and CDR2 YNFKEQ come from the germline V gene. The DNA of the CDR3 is TGTGCCAGCAGTCCAGAGGGGCCTCACTCTGGGGCCAACGTCCTGACTTTC. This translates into CASSPEGPHSGANVLTF.

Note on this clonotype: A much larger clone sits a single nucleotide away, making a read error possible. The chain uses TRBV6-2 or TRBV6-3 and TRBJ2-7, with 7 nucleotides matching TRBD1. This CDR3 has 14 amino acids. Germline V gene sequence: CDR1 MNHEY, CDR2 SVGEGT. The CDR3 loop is CASSRQGITDEQHF. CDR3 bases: TGTGCCAGCAGTAGACAGGGAATAACGGACGAGCAGCACTTC.

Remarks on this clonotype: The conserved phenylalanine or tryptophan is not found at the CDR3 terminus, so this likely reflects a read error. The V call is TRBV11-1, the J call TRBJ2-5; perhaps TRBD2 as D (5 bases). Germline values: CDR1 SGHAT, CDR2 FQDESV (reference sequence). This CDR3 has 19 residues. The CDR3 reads CASSPPPEVRKGFQETQYL. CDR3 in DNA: TGTGCAAGCAGCCCGCCCCCGGAGGTCAGGAAGGGCTTCCAAGAGACCCAGTACCTC.

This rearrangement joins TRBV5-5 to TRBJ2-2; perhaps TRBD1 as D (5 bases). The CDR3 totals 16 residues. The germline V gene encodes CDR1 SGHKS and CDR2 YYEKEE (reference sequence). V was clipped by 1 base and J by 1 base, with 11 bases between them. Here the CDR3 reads CASSLQSTENTGELFF. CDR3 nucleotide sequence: TGTGCCAGCAGCTTGCAGTCGACAGAGAACACCGGGGAGCTGTTTTTT.

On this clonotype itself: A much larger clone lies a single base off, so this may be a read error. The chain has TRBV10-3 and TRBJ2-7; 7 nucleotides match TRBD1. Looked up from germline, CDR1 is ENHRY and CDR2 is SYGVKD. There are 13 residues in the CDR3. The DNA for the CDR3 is TGTACCATCGGGACAGCGCTCTCCTACGAGCAGTACTTC. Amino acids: CTIGTALSYEQYF.

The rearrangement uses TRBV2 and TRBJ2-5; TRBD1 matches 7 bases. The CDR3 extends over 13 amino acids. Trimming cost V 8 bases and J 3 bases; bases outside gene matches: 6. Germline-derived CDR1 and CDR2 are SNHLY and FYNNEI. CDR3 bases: TGTGCCAGCGAGGGACAGTCAGAAGAGACCCAGTACTTC. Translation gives CASEGQSEETQYF. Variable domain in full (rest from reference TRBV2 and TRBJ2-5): EPEVTQTPSHQVTQMGQEVILRCVPISNHLYFYWYRQILGQKVEFLVSFYNNEISEKSEIFDDQFSVERPDGSNFTLKIRSTKLEDSAMYFCASEGQSEETQYFGPGTRLLVL.

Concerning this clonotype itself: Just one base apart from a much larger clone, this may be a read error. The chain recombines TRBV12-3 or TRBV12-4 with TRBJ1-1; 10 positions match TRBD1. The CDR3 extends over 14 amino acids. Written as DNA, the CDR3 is TGTGCCAGCAATTTAGGACAGGGGGGAAAGTCGGCTTTCTTT. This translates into CASNLGQGGKSAFF.

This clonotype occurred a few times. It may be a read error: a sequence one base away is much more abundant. This CDR3 is CCVLAGGETQYF. The CDR3 nucleotides read TGCTGCGTGTTAGCGGGAGGGGAGACCCAGTACTTC. V is TRBV29-1 and J is TRBJ2-5, with 11 bases aligning to TRBD2. The germline gives CDR1 SQVTM, CDR2 ANQGSEA. The CDR3 is 12 amino acids. Complete variable domain (other parts from reference TRBV29-1 and TRBJ2-5): SAVISQKPSRDICQRGTSLTIQCQVDSQVTMMFWYRQQPGQSLTLIATANQGSEATYESGFVIDKFPISRPNLTFSTLTVSNMSPEDSSIYLCCVLAGGETQYFGPGTRLLVL.

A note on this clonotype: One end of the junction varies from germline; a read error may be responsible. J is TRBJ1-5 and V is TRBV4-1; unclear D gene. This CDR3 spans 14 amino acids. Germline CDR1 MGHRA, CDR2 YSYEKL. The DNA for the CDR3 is TGCGCCAGCAGCCAAGATAAGAGAAATCGGCCCCAGCATTTT. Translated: CASSQDKRNRPQHF.

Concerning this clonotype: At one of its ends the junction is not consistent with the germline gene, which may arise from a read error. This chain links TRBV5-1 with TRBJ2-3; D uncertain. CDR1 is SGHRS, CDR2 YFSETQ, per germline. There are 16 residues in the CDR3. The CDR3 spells CPRTPLGHGLYDTQYF. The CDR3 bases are TGCCCCAGGACGCCGCTCGGGCATGGCCTCTACGATACGCAGTATTTT.

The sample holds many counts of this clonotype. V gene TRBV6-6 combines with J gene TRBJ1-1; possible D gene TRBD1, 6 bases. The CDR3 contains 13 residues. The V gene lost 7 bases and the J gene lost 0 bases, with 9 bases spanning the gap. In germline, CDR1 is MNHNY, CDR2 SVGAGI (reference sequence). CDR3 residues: CASNGGMNTEAFF. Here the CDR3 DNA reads TGTGCCAGCAACGGGGGCATGAACACTGAAGCTTTCTTT.

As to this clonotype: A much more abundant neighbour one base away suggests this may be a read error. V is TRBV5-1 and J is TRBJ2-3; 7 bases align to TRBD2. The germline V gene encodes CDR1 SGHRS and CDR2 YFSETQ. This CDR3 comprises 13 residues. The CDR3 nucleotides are TGCGCCAGCAGCTGGCGGGAGACAGATATGCAGTATTTT. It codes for CASSWRETDMQYF.

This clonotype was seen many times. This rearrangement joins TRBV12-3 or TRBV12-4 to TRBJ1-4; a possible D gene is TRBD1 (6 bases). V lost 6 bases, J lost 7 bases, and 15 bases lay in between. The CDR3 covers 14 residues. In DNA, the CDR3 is TGTGCCAGCAGCCTGGGTCAGGGGAGTGAAAAACTGTTTTTT. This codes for CASSLGQGSEKLFF.

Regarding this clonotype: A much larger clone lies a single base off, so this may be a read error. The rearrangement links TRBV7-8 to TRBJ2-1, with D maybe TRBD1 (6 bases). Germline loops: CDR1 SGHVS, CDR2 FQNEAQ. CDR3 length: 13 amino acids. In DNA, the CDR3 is TGTGCCAGCAGCTTAACTGGGGGACATGAGCAGCTCTTC. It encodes CASSLTGGHEQLF.